A selection of T cell receptor beta chains follows, all from one sample in a study of lymphopenia after photon versus proton radiotherapy. The assay was immunoSEQ multiplex PCR, and TCRdb's table has in-frame clones only and misses some. The table includes roughly 64,000 clones, about nine tenths detected once. The material sequenced was peripheral blood, taken from a patient treated with proton-based radiotherapy. These receptor sequences come from an elderly man with esophageal cancer. CDR3s include the opening cysteine and the closing phenylalanine or tryptophan. D genes are given only for firm matches. Not all rows give a size; the values are once, few, many and, for expanded clones, a class.

abundance: once; v_gene: TRBV7-2; j_gene: TRBJ2-1; d_gene: .; CDR3nt: TGTGCCAGCAGCCCACCTCCCGGGACTCAATCCCGCGATGAGCAGTTCTTC; CDR3aa: CASSPPPGTQSRDEQFF
abundance: .; v_gene: TRBV13; j_gene: TRBJ2-1; d_gene: TRBD2; CDR3nt: TGTGCCAGCAGCCCTGGACTAGCGGGGGGCCTCCTCTACAATGAGCAGTTCTTC; CDR3aa: CASSPGLAGGLLYNEQFF
abundance: .; v_gene: TRBV7-9; j_gene: TRBJ2-7; d_gene: .; CDR3nt: TGTGCCAGCATTAACCCTAAGAACGAGCAGTACTTC; CDR3aa: CASINPKNEQYF
abundance: .; v_gene: TRBV19; j_gene: TRBJ1-1; d_gene: .; CDR3nt: TGTGCCAGTAGGACCGGGACATCTGAAGCTTTCTTT; CDR3aa: CASRTGTSEAFF
abundance: once; v_gene: TRBV7-2; j_gene: TRBJ2-1; d_gene: .; CDR3nt: TGTGCCAGCAGCGAATACTCCGGGACCCCGGGGCAGTTCTTC; CDR3aa: CASSEYSGTPGQFF
abundance: many; v_gene: TRBV16; j_gene: TRBJ1-5; d_gene: TRBD1; CDR3nt: TGTGCCAGCAGCGGGGACAGGGGTCAGCCCCAGCATTTT; CDR3aa: CASSGDRGQPQHF
abundance: .; v_gene: TRBV5-1; j_gene: TRBJ2-2; d_gene: .; CDR3nt: TGCGCCAGCAGTTTAGACACGAACACCGGGGAGCTGTTTTTT; CDR3aa: CASSLDTNTGELFF
abundance: .; v_gene: TRBV25-1; j_gene: TRBJ2-7; d_gene: .; CDR3nt: TGTGCCAGCAGTGACCTCACGGGTTCCTACGAGCAGTACTTC; CDR3aa: CASSDLTGSYEQYF
abundance: .; v_gene: TRBV7-2; j_gene: TRBJ2-1; d_gene: .; CDR3nt: TGTGCCAGCAGCCCACAGATCAATGAGCAGTTCTTC; CDR3aa: CASSPQINEQFF
abundance: .; v_gene: TRBV11-2; j_gene: TRBJ2-7; d_gene: .; CDR3nt: TGTGCCAGCGCCTCCCTTAGGAGGGTAGGAGGCTACGAGCAGTACTTC; CDR3aa: CASASLRRVGGYEQYF
abundance: few; v_gene: TRBV19; j_gene: TRBJ1-1; d_gene: .; CDR3nt: TGTGCCAGCCGGGACCCAGAGGGTAGTACTGAAGCTTTCTTT; CDR3aa: CASRDPEGSTEAFF
abundance: .; v_gene: TRBV4-1; j_gene: TRBJ2-1; d_gene: TRBD2; CDR3nt: TGCGCCAGCAGCTCTCACAACCGGGCTAGCGGGAGTCTTGAGCAGTTCTTC; CDR3aa: CASSSHNRASGSLEQFF
abundance: .; v_gene: TRBV10-3; j_gene: TRBJ1-1; d_gene: .; CDR3nt: TGTGCCATCAGTGAGTGGGGCGGTGAAGCTTTCTTT; CDR3aa: CAISEWGGEAFF
abundance: .; v_gene: TRBV6-5; j_gene: TRBJ1-2; d_gene: .; CDR3nt: TGTGCCAGCAGTTATAGACAGGCTGGCTATGGCTACACCTTC; CDR3aa: CASSYRQAGYGYTF
abundance: .; v_gene: TRBV11-2; j_gene: TRBJ1-1; d_gene: .; CDR3nt: TGTGCCAGCAGCTTTCATGGGGGCCGGAACACTGAAGCTTTCTTT; CDR3aa: CASSFHGGRNTEAFF
abundance: .; v_gene: TRBV7-2; j_gene: TRBJ2-2; d_gene: .; CDR3nt: TGTGCCAGCAGCCTTTTTGGCGGGGAGCTGTTTTTT; CDR3aa: CASSLFGGELFF
abundance: .; v_gene: TRBV7-8; j_gene: TRBJ1-2; d_gene: .; CDR3nt: TGTGCCAGCAGCCAGCGCTTCGGGGTCGCCTATGGCTACACCTTC; CDR3aa: CASSQRFGVAYGYTF
abundance: .; v_gene: TRBV9; j_gene: TRBJ2-1; d_gene: TRBD2; CDR3nt: TGTGCCAGCAGCGTAGATATAGCGGGAGGGTCCTACAATGAGCAGTTCTTC; CDR3aa: CASSVDIAGGSYNEQFF
abundance: .; v_gene: TRBV29-1; j_gene: TRBJ2-7; d_gene: TRBD1; CDR3nt: TGCAGCGTTGAAGAAGGGACAGGGAACTACGAGCAGTACTTC; CDR3aa: CSVEEGTGNYEQYF
abundance: .; v_gene: TRBV7-9; j_gene: TRBJ2-1; d_gene: .; CDR3nt: TGTGCCAGCAGCCGGGACGTCTGGGTGGAGCAGTTCTTC; CDR3aa: CASSRDVWVEQFF
abundance: .; v_gene: TRBV5-4; j_gene: TRBJ2-5; d_gene: .; CDR3nt: TGTGCCAGCAGCTTGGATGTGGGGGTCGAGGAGACCCAGTACTTC; CDR3aa: CASSLDVGVEETQYF
abundance: once; v_gene: TRBV29-1; j_gene: TRBJ2-5; d_gene: TRBD1; CDR3nt: TGCAGCGTTAGGACAGGGGACAGCGAGACCCAGTACTTC; CDR3aa: CSVRTGDSETQYF
abundance: .; v_gene: TRBV18; j_gene: TRBJ2-1; d_gene: .; CDR3nt: TGTGCCAGCTCACCAGGGCACGGAAGTAATGAGCAGTTCTTC; CDR3aa: CASSPGHGSNEQFF
abundance: .; v_gene: TRBV7-9; j_gene: TRBJ1-1; d_gene: .; CDR3nt: TGTGCCAGCAGCTTAGTGCTTGACAGTGAAGCTTTCTTT; CDR3aa: CASSLVLDSEAFF
abundance: .; v_gene: TRBV19; j_gene: TRBJ1-1; d_gene: .; CDR3nt: TGTGCCAGTAGTCTAACGGGAGCCCCGCAGTTTGAAGCTTTCTTT; CDR3aa: CASSLTGAPQFEAFF
abundance: few; v_gene: TRBV6-5; j_gene: TRBJ2-7; d_gene: .; CDR3nt: TGTGCCAGCAGGCCCTCCGGGACCTACGAGCAGTACTTC; CDR3aa: CASRPSGTYEQYF
abundance: .; v_gene: TRBV29-1; j_gene: TRBJ2-1; d_gene: .; CDR3nt: TGCAGCGTTGACAGGACCTCTTACAATGAGCAGTTCTTC; CDR3aa: CSVDRTSYNEQFF
abundance: .; v_gene: TRBV29-1; j_gene: TRBJ2-3; d_gene: .; CDR3nt: TGCAGCGGAAGGGACACACGCACAGATACGCAGTATTTT; CDR3aa: CSGRDTRTDTQYF
abundance: .; v_gene: TRBV5-1; j_gene: TRBJ2-1; d_gene: TRBD2; CDR3nt: TGCGCCAGCAGCTTCGGCGGGAGCAGGTACAATGAGCAGTTCTTC; CDR3aa: CASSFGGSRYNEQFF
abundance: once; v_gene: TRBV7-8; j_gene: TRBJ2-7; d_gene: TRBD2; CDR3nt: TGTGCCAGCACAGGCGGTATAGCGGGACGCGAGCAGTACTTC; CDR3aa: CASTGGIAGREQYF
abundance: .; v_gene: TRBV19; j_gene: TRBJ2-7; d_gene: .; CDR3nt: TGTGCCAGTAGTACGGGGGACGTTCACGAGCAGTACTTC; CDR3aa: CASSTGDVHEQYF
abundance: .; v_gene: TRBV10-3; j_gene: TRBJ1-1; d_gene: .; CDR3nt: TGTGCCATCAGTGAGTCGGGCCGAGGGGACACTGAAGCTTTCTTT; CDR3aa: CAISESGRGDTEAFF
abundance: once; v_gene: TRBV2; j_gene: TRBJ2-5; d_gene: .; CDR3nt: TGTGCCAGCAGCAAAAACCAAGAGACCCAGTACTTC; CDR3aa: CASSKNQETQYF
abundance: .; v_gene: TRBV7-8; j_gene: TRBJ1-5; d_gene: .; CDR3nt: TGTGCCAGCAGCTTGGAGAGAACAGCGATTAATCAGCCCCAGCATTTT; CDR3aa: CASSLERTAINQPQHF
abundance: .; v_gene: TRBV7-8; j_gene: TRBJ1-6; d_gene: .; CDR3nt: TGTGCCAGCAGCTTACAAAATTCACCCCTCCACTTT; CDR3aa: CASSLQNSPLHF
abundance: few; v_gene: TRBV7-9; j_gene: TRBJ1-6; d_gene: .; CDR3nt: TGTGCCAGCAGCTCCCGCGGGGGGACACCCCTCCACTTT; CDR3aa: CASSSRGGTPLHF
abundance: .; v_gene: TRBV5-5; j_gene: TRBJ2-1; d_gene: .; CDR3nt: TGTGCCAGCAGCCCTAAGTTGCATCGGGTGAGCTCCTACAATGAGCAGTTCTTC; CDR3aa: CASSPKLHRVSSYNEQFF
abundance: .; v_gene: TRBV19; j_gene: TRBJ2-1; d_gene: .; CDR3nt: TGTGCCAGTAGTTACGGCGGCTACAATGAGCAGTTCTTC; CDR3aa: CASSYGGYNEQFF
abundance: .; v_gene: TRBV6-1; j_gene: TRBJ2-7; d_gene: .; CDR3nt: TGTGCCAGCAGAAACCCAGGGGCCGGGGAGCAGTACTTC; CDR3aa: CASRNPGAGEQYF
abundance: .; v_gene: TRBV5-6; j_gene: TRBJ2-4; d_gene: .; CDR3nt: TGTGCCAGCAGCTTGTTCAGTAGGGAAAACATTCAGTACTTC; CDR3aa: CASSLFSRENIQYF
abundance: .; v_gene: TRBV7-9; j_gene: TRBJ1-2; d_gene: .; CDR3nt: TGTGCCAGCAGCCCGACCCGAGCTGGTCCTTATGGCTACACCTTC; CDR3aa: CASSPTRAGPYGYTF
abundance: .; v_gene: TRBV6-1; j_gene: TRBJ1-6; d_gene: .; CDR3nt: TGTGCCAGCAGTGAGGGGTATAATTCACCCCTCCACTTT; CDR3aa: CASSEGYNSPLHF
abundance: .; v_gene: TRBV9; j_gene: TRBJ1-1; d_gene: .; CDR3nt: TGTGCCAGCAGCGTGGATCTGGGGGACACTGAAGCTTTCTTT; CDR3aa: CASSVDLGDTEAFF
abundance: .; v_gene: TRBV2; j_gene: TRBJ2-7; d_gene: TRBD1; CDR3nt: TGTGCCAGCAGCCTGAGACGGGACAGGGGCCACGAGCAGTACTTC; CDR3aa: CASSLRRDRGHEQYF
abundance: .; v_gene: TRBV6-5; j_gene: TRBJ2-7; d_gene: TRBD1; CDR3nt: TGTGCCAGCAGACCGCCGACAGGGTCCCTCTACGAGCAGTACTTC; CDR3aa: CASRPPTGSLYEQYF
abundance: .; v_gene: TRBV4-1; j_gene: TRBJ1-4; d_gene: TRBD1; CDR3nt: TGCGCCAGCAGCCGCTCTTATAGGGGGCGCGGAGAAAAACTGTTTTTT; CDR3aa: CASSRSYRGRGEKLFF
abundance: .; v_gene: TRBV6-5; j_gene: TRBJ2-1; d_gene: .; CDR3nt: TGTGCCGCTCGGGGGGCTAATGAGCAGTTCTTC; CDR3aa: CAARGANEQFF
abundance: few; v_gene: TRBV5-4; j_gene: TRBJ2-7; d_gene: TRBD1; CDR3nt: TGTGCCAGCAGCTCCGGGACAGGGGGCGGCGAGCAGTACTTC; CDR3aa: CASSSGTGGGEQYF
abundance: .; v_gene: TRBV4-3; j_gene: TRBJ1-2; d_gene: .; CDR3nt: TGCGCCAGCAGCCACCAGGGGAGGGTTGAAGGCTACACCTTC; CDR3aa: CASSHQGRVEGYTF
abundance: once; v_gene: TRBV6-1; j_gene: TRBJ2-5; d_gene: TRBD1; CDR3nt: TGTGCCAGCAGTGGGGACAGGGGGCTACAAGAGACCCAGTACTTC; CDR3aa: CASSGDRGLQETQYF
abundance: .; v_gene: TRBV5-1; j_gene: TRBJ2-2; d_gene: TRBD1; CDR3nt: TGCGCCAGCAGCCCCCGGACAGGGAGGACCGGGGAGCTGTTTTTT; CDR3aa: CASSPRTGRTGELFF
abundance: .; v_gene: TRBV6-5; j_gene: TRBJ2-7; d_gene: .; CDR3nt: TGTGCCAGCAGTTACTCGATGTGGGGTGAGCAGTACTTC; CDR3aa: CASSYSMWGEQYF